This TCR beta chain was identified during a study of blood T cell repertoires in COVID-19. The wider study: Collection of acute and convalescent COVID-19 samples took place in the United States, Italy and Spain. T cells, B-cell-depleted T cells, or PBMCs supplied cDNA or gDNA.

Study processing details: By means of reference gene primer amplification, nucleated cell counts were estimated. Generated by immunoSEQ multiplex PCR, the TCRdb table keeps only in-frame clones and is missing some. V, J and clone size are taken as reported in that table, and D and trimming were inferred from the DNA itself. The table records around 75,000 clones, about 85% of them present only once. The sample consisted of peripheral blood. This clonotype originated in a man in his fifties with COVID-19, enrolled during active disease.

The CDR3 here is CASTKGGLAGKTTNEQFF. The CDR3 coding sequence is TGTGCCAGCACCAAAGGGGGACTAGCGGGAAAAACGACCAATGAGCAGTTCTTC. The J gene is TRBJ2-1, the V gene TRBV28, with 13 bases matching TRBD2. Germline loops: CDR1 MDHEN, CDR2 SYDVKM. The CDR3 totals 18 residues. The J segment lost 6 bases and the V segment lost 7 bases, leaving 15 bases of the junction unmatched.